Sequencing of this TCR beta chain was carried out in a study of OX40 agonist ivuxolimab in advanced cancers. The overall study: Past anti-PD-1, anti-PD-L1 or anti-CTLA-4 therapy was accepted, and 40% had received some. The study's findings and limits: Antigen specificity of clonally expanded peripheral T cells was not established.

Generated by immunoSEQ multiplex PCR, the TCRdb table keeps only in-frame clones and is missing some. The sample lists approximately 32,000 clones, around nine tenths occurring once. To note about this clone: Its antigen is unknown.

V dropped 8 bases and J dropped 1 base, with 18 bases sitting between them. CDR3 size: 15 residues. Germline CDR1 and CDR2: LNHNV and YYDKDF (reference sequence). The chain joins TRBV15 to TRBJ2-7, with unresolved D. This material consisted of CD4+ or CD8+ T cells sorted from blood, taken in a trial of the OX40 agonist ivuxolimab. The receptor was isolated from an adult with an advanced solid tumor such as melanoma, head and neck, liver or kidney cancer. CDR3: CATRRGTAESYEQYF. The CDR3 bases are TGTGCCACCCGCCGCGGAACGGCAGAATCCTACGAGCAGTACTTC.